A selection of T cell receptor beta chains follows, all from one sample in a study of siplizumab effects on memory and regulatory T cells. Some clones are missing from TCRdb's copy, which holds only in-frame ones; the method was immunoSEQ multiplex PCR. Among more than 75,000 clones listed, roughly 93% were seen once. What was sequenced was CD8+ T cells sorted from blood. The receptor set was obtained from a human donor in good health. Each CDR3 is given with its conserved first and last residue. A D gene is named only where the DNA matches it firmly. The size entry is marked missing in some rows and otherwise reads once, few, many or a size class.

NA TRBJ2-7 TRBV5-1 NA TGCGCCAGCAGCTTGGAGGGGGTGGCCTACGAGCAGTACTTC CASSLEGVAYEQYF
NA TRBJ1-1 TRBV13 NA TGTGCCAGCAGCCCCCGGATGAACACTGAAGCTTTCTTT CASSPRMNTEAFF
NA TRBJ2-7 TRBV27 NA TGTGCCAGCAGTTTACTGGGGGCTGGCACTGAGCAGTACTTC CASSLLGAGTEQYF
NA TRBJ1-1 TRBV19 NA TGTGCCAGTAGGGCCAGCGCATCGATTGAAGCTTTCTTT CASRASASIEAFF
TRBD2 TRBJ2-1 TRBV25-1 NA TGTGCCAGCAGTCCTTTCAGCGGGAGTTCCTACAATGAGCAGTTCTTC CASSPFSGSSYNEQFF
NA TRBJ2-2 TRBV5-1 NA TGCGCCAGCAGCTTCTCTCCGGATAACACCGGGGAGCTGTTTTTT CASSFSPDNTGELFF
TRBD1 TRBJ2-7 TRBV5-1 NA TGCGCCAGCAGCCTAGGACAGGGGGCGATAACTTACGAGCAGTACTTC CASSLGQGAITYEQYF
NA TRBJ1-1 TRBV15 NA TGTGCCACCGGCAGAGGCGCGGGTCGCACTGAAGCTTTCTTT CATGRGAGRTEAFF
TRBD2 TRBJ2-3 TRBV6-5 NA TGTGCCAGCAGTTACTTAGCGGGGGAAGATACGCAGTATTTT CASSYLAGEDTQYF
NA TRBJ2-5 TRBV6-1 NA TGTGCCAGCAGTGAAGCGCCCAGTTTCGAGACCCAGTACTTC CASSEAPSFETQYF
NA TRBJ2-2 TRBV13 NA TGTGCCAGCAGCTTGTTTCCCGGGGAGCTGTTTTTT CASSLFPGELFF
TRBD1 TRBJ1-1 TRBV19 few TGTGCCAGTTTTGGACAGGGAGAGGGTCACACTGAAGCTTTCTTT CASFGQGEGHTEAFF
TRBD1 TRBJ1-2 TRBV9 NA TGTGCCAGCAGCGTAGGACCAGGGGGCGACTATGGCTACACCTTC CASSVGPGGDYGYTF
NA TRBJ1-5 TRBV12-5 NA TGTGCTAGTGGTTTAGGGGCGGAGAGCAATCAGCCCCAGCATTTT CASGLGAESNQPQHF
NA TRBJ2-5 TRBV11-1 NA TGTGCCAGCAGCTTCTATCTGAGAGAGACCCAGTACTTC CASSFYLRETQYF
TRBD2 TRBJ2-7 TRBV7-2 NA TGTGCCAGCAGCCCGGGGACTAGCGGGAGGATATACGAGCAGTACTTC CASSPGTSGRIYEQYF
TRBD1 TRBJ1-5 TRBV19 NA TGTGCCAGTAACACCGGAAGGGGGCTGAGAGAGCCCCAGCATTTT CASNTGRGLREPQHF
NA TRBJ1-1 TRBV7-9 NA TGTGCCAGCAGCTTTACCGAGGTCACTGAAGCTTTCTTT CASSFTEVTEAFF
NA TRBJ1-2 TRBV6-5 NA TGTGCCAGCAGTTACAGCGGGGAACACCTGTATGGCTACACCTTC CASSYSGEHLYGYTF
TRBD1 TRBJ2-7 TRBV7-9 NA TGTGCCAGCAGCTTAGCCCGGACAGGGGTCTACGAGCAGTACTTC CASSLARTGVYEQYF
TRBD2 TRBJ2-1 TRBV5-1 NA TGCGCCAGCAGCTTGGCTAGCGGGGGGATCAATGAGCAGTTCTTC CASSLASGGINEQFF
NA TRBJ1-3 TRBV15 NA TGTGCCACCAGCAGAGATCGGGGCACTCTCGGAAACACCATATATTTT CATSRDRGTLGNTIYF
NA TRBJ1-2 TRBV6-4 NA TGTGCCAGCAGCCCGACGGGCTTACGCTATGGCTACACCTTC CASSPTGLRYGYTF
TRBD2 TRBJ2-1 TRBV19 NA TGTGCCAGTAGTATAGCTAGCGGGCGATACTCCTACAATGAGCAGTTCTTC CASSIASGRYSYNEQFF
TRBD1 TRBJ2-5 TRBV5-6 NA TGTGCCAGCAGCTTCCCGACAGGGGGGGGCCAAGAGACCCAGTACTTC CASSFPTGGGQETQYF
NA TRBJ2-3 TRBV9 NA TGTGCCAGCAGCCCCGACACAACTAGCACAGATACGCAGTATTTT CASSPDTTSTDTQYF
NA TRBJ2-7 TRBV14 NA TGTGCCAGCAGGAGGACGGATTCCTACGAGCAGTACTTC CASRRTDSYEQYF
NA TRBJ2-3 TRBV7-6 NA TGTGCCAGCAGCCTACCCCGGGGCAGCACAGATACGCAGTATTTT CASSLPRGSTDTQYF